This passage covers 30 T cell receptor beta chains from one sample sequenced in a study of T cell changes during pregnancy in multiple sclerosis. The table came from immunoSEQ multiplex PCR; TCRdb's copy has only in-frame clones and leaves some out. Found here are about 98,000 clones, around 92% of them singletons; the top ten hold roughly 2.3%. This material consisted of peripheral blood, taken after pregnancy. Every receptor here comes from a female donor in good health, enrolled as a control in a pregnancy study.

V and J are TRBV19 and TRBJ1-5; perhaps TRBD1 as D (6 bases). V lost 7 bases and J lost 6, with 19 bases in between. CDR1 is LNHDA and CDR2 is SQIVND in the germline V gene (reference sequence). The CDR3 length is 15 residues. CDR3 loop: CASKPGGGQGQPQHF. In DNA form, the CDR3 reads TGTGCCAGTAAACCCGGGGGGGGGCAAGGTCAGCCCCAGCATTTT.

The V gene is TRBV9, the J gene TRBJ2-3, with 7 bases aligning to TRBD1. V lost 3 bases and J lost 6; bases outside the gene matches: 4. This CDR3 spans 13 amino acids. Germline V gene sequence: CDR1 SGDLS, CDR2 YYNGEE. The CDR3 bases are TGTGCCAGCAGCGCGAACAGGGGCGATACGCAGTATTTT. Amino acid sequence: CASSANRGDTQYF.

This rearrangement joins TRBV21-1 to TRBJ2-7; TRBD1 reflects the table's D call only, with no check against the DNA. TRBV21-1 is marked as a pseudogene. The CDR3 totals 14 residues. The CDR3 bases are TGTGCCAGCAGACTCGACAGGCTTTCCTACGAGCAGTACTTC. As protein: CASRLDRLSYEQYF.

V usage is TRBV11-2 and J usage is TRBJ2-5; 9 bases are shared with TRBD1. The CDR3 length is 16 residues. CDR1 SGHAT and CDR2 FQNNGV come from the germline V gene. J was trimmed by 2 bases and V by 3 bases; bases with no gene match: 7. The CDR3 loop reads CASSFAGQGVQETQYF. CDR3 nucleotides: TGTGCCAGCAGCTTTGCGGGACAGGGAGTTCAAGAGACCCAGTACTTC.

The chain recombines TRBV10-3 with TRBJ1-3; D is uncertain. CDR1 and CDR2 (germline): ENHRY, SYGVKD. The CDR3 loop spans 14 amino acids. V was trimmed by 6 bases and J by 0 bases, leaving 9 bases between them. This CDR3 reads CAIRSAGSGNTIYF. The CDR3 DNA is TGTGCCATCAGATCGGCAGGCTCTGGAAACACCATATATTTT.

The V call is TRBV7-9, the J call TRBJ1-1; TRBD1 is a possible D gene (5 bases). V shed 4 bases and J shed 5 bases, with 14 bases lying between them. Germline CDR1 and CDR2: SEHNR and FQNEAQ (reference sequence). This CDR3 has 14 amino acids. This chain's CDR3 is CASSSIDHRTEAFF. The CDR3, as DNA: TGTGCCAGCAGCTCAATTGATCACAGGACTGAAGCTTTCTTT.

The J gene is TRBJ1-3, the V gene TRBV12-1. TRBV12-1 is a listed pseudogene. CDR3 length: 16 amino acids. This CDR3 reads CASSFEFASSGNTIYF. CDR3 nucleotides: TGTGCCAGCAGCTTTGAATTCGCGAGCTCTGGAAACACCATATATTTT.

The V gene is TRBV7-8, the J gene TRBJ1-3; the match to TRBD1 covers 10 bases. The length of the CDR3 is 16 residues. Germline V gene sequence: CDR1 SGHVS, CDR2 FQNEAQ. V lost 4 bases and J lost 0; bases outside the gene matches: 3. The CDR3 region is CASSSRTGGSGNTIYF. In DNA form, the CDR3 reads TGTGCCAGCAGCTCCAGGACAGGGGGCTCTGGAAACACCATATATTTT.

The chain has TRBV5-1 and TRBJ2-3, with D perhaps TRBD2 (5 bases). The germline V gene encodes CDR1 SGHRS and CDR2 YFSETQ. Trimming left V 1 base short and J 1 base short, with 16 bases between. CDR3 length: 17 residues. As DNA, the CDR3 is TGCGCCAGCAGCTTGCCCGTAGCGAGCCGCGGCACAGATACGCAGTATTTT. It codes for CASSLPVASRGTDTQYF.

The gene calls are TRBV7-2 and TRBJ2-7; 10 bases agree with TRBD2. Germline CDR1 is SGHTA and CDR2 is FQGNSA. Trimming at V came to 1 base and at J to 3 bases, leaving 6 bases not matched to a gene. The CDR3 is made up of 16 amino acids. The CDR3 DNA reads as TGTGCCAGCAGCTTAGTAGGTCTAGCGGGGGTCTACGAGCAGTACTTC. It encodes CASSLVGLAGVYEQYF.

On this clone: One junction end does not reproduce the germline sequence, and a read error may be involved. This chain joins TRBV27 and TRBJ2-3; 9 bases agree with TRBD1. The CDR3 totals 16 residues. Germline-derived CDR1 and CDR2 are MNHEY and SMNVEV (reference sequence). Here the CDR3 reads CASSLSDRGLGDTQYF. CDR3 DNA sequence: TGTGCCAGCAGTCTATCCGACAGGGGGTTGGGGGATACGCAGTATTTT.

J is TRBJ1-4 and V is TRBV7-2; possible D gene TRBD1, 6 bases. CDR1 is SGHTA, CDR2 FQGNSA, per germline. V was trimmed by 5 bases and J by 0 bases, leaving 19 bases between them. This CDR3 comprises 18 residues. The CDR3 bases are TGTGCCAGCAGCCCAGGACGGACAGCGCTTGCAACTAATGAAAAACTGTTTTTT. Translated, it gives CASSPGRTALATNEKLFF.

The chain is built from TRBV15 and TRBJ2-7, with TRBD1 matching over 7 bases. Germline CDR1 reads LNHNV; CDR2 reads YYDKDF (reference sequence). The CDR3 is 17 amino acids. Trimming cost V 3 bases and J 0 bases; bases outside gene matches: 11. The CDR3 protein is CATSSGVDRLSSYEQYF. CDR3 nucleotides: TGTGCCACCAGCAGCGGCGTGGACAGGCTCAGCTCCTACGAGCAGTACTTC. The variable domain in full, completed from reference TRBV15 and TRBJ2-7, reads DAMVIQNPRYQVTQFGKPVTLSCSQTLNHNVMYWYQQKSSQAPKLLFHYYDKDFNNEADTPDNFQSRRPNTSFCFLDIRSPGLGDTAMYLCATSSGVDRLSSYEQYFGPGTRLTVT.

This clone was seen a single time. The germline gene is not matched at one end of the junction; a read error may be the cause. The chain uses TRBV7-9 and TRBJ1-1, with 8 positions matching TRBD1. CDR1 and CDR2 from the germline V gene are SEHNR and FQNEAQ (reference sequence). The CDR3 is 12 amino acids. The CDR3 sequence is CASRPQDREDFF. The CDR3 DNA follows: TGTGCCAGCAGGCCGCAGGACAGGGAAGATTTCTTT.

The J gene is TRBJ1-1, the V gene TRBV7-3, with 8 bases that match TRBD1. The CDR3 contains 14 residues. Germline assignment: CDR1 SGHTA and CDR2 FQGTGA. V was pared by 5 bases and J by 1 base, with 3 bases of the junction left unmatched. The CDR3 sequence is CASSDGQGNTEAFF. The DNA for the CDR3 is TGTGCCAGCAGCGACGGACAGGGGAACACTGAAGCTTTCTTT. The complete variable domain, with remaining parts taken from reference TRBV7-3 and TRBJ1-1, reads GAGVSQTPSNKVTEKGKYVELRCDPISGHTALYWYRQSLGQGPEFLIYFQGTGAADDSGLPNDRFFAVRPEGSVSTLKIQRTERGDSAVYLCASSDGQGNTEAFFGQGTRLTVV.

The CDR3 sequence: CASSLDRDRVEAFF. The CDR3 DNA follows: TGTGCCAGCAGCTTAGATCGGGACAGAGTTGAAGCTTTCTTT. The V gene is TRBV11-2, the J gene TRBJ1-1, with TRBD1 identical over 7 bases. CDR1 and CDR2 (germline): SGHAT, FQNNGV. V dropped 0 bases and J dropped 7; count of bases not matched to a gene: 5. This CDR3 spans 14 amino acids.

The chain employs TRBV27 and TRBJ2-7; possible D gene TRBD2, 7 bases. Germline V gene lookup returns CDR1 MNHEY and CDR2 SMNVEV (reference sequence). V dropped 10 bases and J dropped 3 bases, with 19 bases sitting between them. This CDR3 is 14 amino acids long. The CDR3: CATRGVRGDYEQYF. Here the CDR3 DNA reads TGTGCCACCCGGGGGGTAAGGGGGGACTACGAGCAGTACTTC.

Written as DNA, the CDR3 is TGTGCCAGCAGACTAGCGGGGGCCCGACAAGAGACCCAGTACTTC. It yields the protein CASRLAGARQETQYF. V gene TRBV2 combines with J gene TRBJ2-5; the match to TRBD2 covers 11 bases. CDR1 and CDR2 from the germline V gene are SNHLY and FYNNEI. This CDR3 spans 15 amino acids. With 6 bases clipped from V and 2 bases from J, the junction kept 5 bases outside the gene matches.

The chain employs TRBV29-1 and TRBJ2-1; 7 bases fit TRBD1. The CDR3 loop spans 13 amino acids. Trimming took 6 bases from V and 5 from J; bases not matched to a gene: 7. Germline V gene data show CDR1 as SQVTM and CDR2 as ANQGSEA. The CDR3 sequence is CSVHRDRDNEQFF. Here the CDR3 DNA reads TGCAGCGTCCACCGGGACAGAGACAATGAGCAGTTCTTC.

This rearrangement joins TRBV27 to TRBJ1-2; the match to TRBD1 covers 7 bases. The CDR3 is made up of 17 amino acids. V lost 4 bases, J lost 5 bases, and 16 bases stayed unmatched. Per the germline V gene, CDR1 is MNHEY and CDR2 is SMNVEV (reference sequence). The CDR3 DNA reads as TGTGCCAGCAGTTCCTCCTGGGACAGAAGGAGGAGATATGGCTACACCTTC. It specifies CASSSSWDRRRRYGYTF.

The DNA for the CDR3 is TGTGCCAGCAGCTCCCTAGCGGGGGGGCCGGCAGATACGCAGTATTTT. Its translation is CASSSLAGGPADTQYF. V is TRBV7-3 and J is TRBJ2-3; TRBD2 matches 12 bases. Trimming removed 4 bases from V and 4 bases from J; junction bases left unmatched: 6. The CDR3 contains 16 residues. Germline V gene sequence: CDR1 SGHTA, CDR2 FQGTGA.

The chain couples TRBV18 to TRBJ2-7; 9 bases match TRBD1. Per germline, CDR1 KGHSH and CDR2 LQKENI. The CDR3 spans 17 residues. V was clipped by 2 bases and J by 5 bases; unmatched bases: 13. The CDR3 is CASSPTPPGQGGHEQYF. The CDR3 coding sequence is TGTGCCAGCTCACCAACGCCGCCGGGACAGGGAGGCCACGAGCAGTACTTC.

The rearrangement joins TRBV4-1 to TRBJ1-5, with D possibly being TRBD1 (5 bases). The V end was cut by 0 bases, the J end by 3 bases, with 18 bases between. The V gene's germline CDR1 is MGHRA and CDR2 YSYEKL. The CDR3 covers 18 residues. The CDR3 loop reads CASSQDMGLRNLNQPQHF. CDR3 in DNA: TGCGCCAGCAGCCAAGATATGGGGCTCCGTAACCTCAATCAGCCCCAGCATTTT.

The chain recombines TRBV11-3 with TRBJ2-5, with D possibly matching TRBD1 (6 bases). Trimming cost V 5 bases and J 4 bases, with 17 bases left between them. The CDR3 runs to 15 residues. Looked up from germline, CDR1 is SGHNT and CDR2 is YENEEA. CDR3 DNA sequence: TGTGCCAGCAGCCGCCGGGACACAAGCGGAGAGACCCAGTACTTC. This gives the protein CASSRRDTSGETQYF.

The J gene is TRBJ1-3, the V gene TRBV4-1, with D possibly being TRBD1 (6 bases). CDR1 and CDR2 from the germline V gene are MGHRA and YSYEKL. Trimming removed 2 bases from V and 0 bases from J, with 17 bases in between. This CDR3 is 18 amino acids long. CDR3 residues: CASSQRVNEQGSGNTIYF. CDR3 DNA sequence: TGCGCCAGCAGCCAACGCGTGAACGAACAGGGCTCTGGAAACACCATATATTTT.

The chain carries TRBV7-9 and TRBJ2-5; TRBD2 is a possible D gene (6 bases). The tail of the sequence fits TRBJ2-7 better, so the J call may be wrong. This CDR3 comprises 13 residues. From germline, CDR1 is SEHNR and CDR2 FQNEAQ (reference sequence). The CDR3 DNA reads as TGTGCCAGCAGCACGGGACTTTACAACGAGCAGTACTTC. It translates to CASSTGLYNEQYF.

The CDR3 DNA sequence: TGTGCCAGCAGTTTGGGACAGACGCAGTTCTTC. Translation: CASSLGQTQFF. The V call is TRBV27, the J call TRBJ2-1; TRBD1 aligns across 7 bases. Germline-derived CDR1 and CDR2 are MNHEY and SMNVEV (reference sequence). The V gene end was trimmed by 3 bases and the J gene end by 12 bases; junction bases not matched to a gene: 2. The CDR3 has 11 residues.

This clone has only one observation. This chain joins TRBV6-6 and TRBJ2-7, with a possible D match to TRBD2 (5 bases). This CDR3 contains 15 residues. Germline values: CDR1 MNHNY, CDR2 SVGAGI (reference sequence). Trimming removed 7 bases at V and 2 bases at J, with 18 bases between. CDR3 DNA: TGTGCCAGCATGCGGAACCAGGACGGGACCTACGAGCAGTACTTC. Amino acids: CASMRNQDGTYEQYF.

The chain links TRBV28 to TRBJ1-2; D uncertain. Deletions cut 5 bases from V and 5 bases from J, with 9 bases between. CDR1 and CDR2 from the germline V gene are MDHEN and SYDVKM. This CDR3 has 12 amino acids. CDR3 nucleotides: TGTGCCAGCAGTCCCGAGGGTTATGGCTACACCTTC. Amino acids: CASSPEGYGYTF.

The chain links TRBV27 to TRBJ1-1, with D maybe TRBD1 (5 bases). With 4 bases removed from V and 4 bases from J, the gap between germline ends came to 22 bases. Germline V gene data show CDR1 as MNHEY and CDR2 as SMNVEV (reference sequence). The CDR3 runs 17 residues. The CDR3 region has the DNA TGTGCCAGCAGTTCCCACAACCTATTCAGGGAGGGCACTGAAGCTTTCTTT. Its protein product is CASSSHNLFREGTEAFF.